This T cell receptor beta chain was sequenced in a study of blood T cell repertoires in COVID-19. The germline V gene has CDR1 SGHNT and CDR2 YYREEE (reference sequence). This CDR3 has 15 residues. The trim removed 4 bases at V and 4 bases at J, leaving 3 bases unmatched. Sequencing used immunoSEQ multiplex PCR; TCRdb keeps in-frame clones, though not all of them. The data show 130,000 or so clones, with 70% to 85% seen just once and 10% to 15% held by the top ten. The clonotype originates from a woman in her fifties or sixties with acute or convalescent COVID-19. The chain carries TRBV5-4 and TRBJ2-1; 12 nucleotides align to TRBD2. Sequenced input: peripheral blood. The CDR3 coding sequence is TGTGCCAGCAGCCCGACTAGCGGGGGATACAATGAGCAGTTCTTC. This encodes CASSPTSGGYNEQFF.